The 6 T cell receptor beta chains reported below all come from one sample, sequenced in a study of cytomegalovirus exposure and HLA in healthy donors. It was with 60 Vbeta and 13 Jbeta primers that the PCR ran. The table came from immunoSEQ multiplex PCR; TCRdb's copy has only in-frame clones and leaves some out. This table holds approximately 150,000 clones, roughly four fifths found once. Sequenced material: PBMCs. The origin of the receptors is a female donor in good health and CMV-seronegative.

V is TRBV2 and J is TRBJ1-6; D not certain. V lost 4 bases and J lost 10, with 8 bases in between. This CDR3 spans 12 amino acids. Germline assignment: CDR1 SNHLY and CDR2 FYNNEI. The CDR3 nucleotides read TGTGCCAGCAGTGGAGGAGGCTCACCCCTCCACTTT. It yields the protein CASSGGGSPLHF.

The chain carries TRBV27 and TRBJ2-5; 12 nucleotides agree with TRBD2. The J call could be wrong; TRBJ2-7 is a better fit for the DNA end. Germline-derived CDR1 and CDR2 are MNHEY and SMNVEV (reference sequence). The CDR3 extends over 19 amino acids. CDR3 loop: CASSLSGLAGGSSSYEQYF. The CDR3 DNA reads as TGTGCCAGCAGTTTATCAGGGCTAGCGGGAGGGTCTTCATCCTACGAGCAGTACTTC.

The chain recombines TRBV9 with TRBJ1-1; no reliable D call. The CDR3 contains 13 residues. Trimming removed 1 base at V and 3 bases at J, with 7 bases between. Germline assignment: CDR1 SGDLS and CDR2 YYNGEE. This CDR3 is CASSVSGDTEAFF. As DNA, the CDR3 is TGTGCCAGCAGCGTATCTGGAGACACTGAAGCTTTCTTT.

The chain combines TRBV21-1 with TRBJ1-1. TRBV21-1 is listed as a pseudogene. The CDR3 runs to 15 residues. The CDR3, as DNA: TGTGCCAGCAGCAAGGGGCCCCGCGGGGGCACTGAAGCTTTCTTT. Its protein product is CASSKGPRGGTEAFF.

The rearrangement uses TRBV28 and TRBJ1-1, with a possible D match to TRBD1 (6 bases). The germline gives CDR1 MDHEN, CDR2 SYDVKM. V was pared by 7 bases and J by 4 bases, with 7 bases between. The length of the CDR3 is 11 residues. The CDR3 region is CASKQGTEAFF. CDR3 bases: TGTGCCAGCAAACAGGGCACTGAAGCTTTCTTT.

CDR3 nucleotides: TGTGCCAGCAGCGCTGCGACTAGCGGGAGCCACAATGAGCAGTTCTTC. It translates to CASSAATSGSHNEQFF. V gene TRBV9 combines with J gene TRBJ2-1; TRBD2 matches 12 bases. Germline values: CDR1 SGDLS, CDR2 YYNGEE. The length of the CDR3 is 16 residues. V lost 3 bases, J lost 5 bases, and 6 bases stayed unmatched.